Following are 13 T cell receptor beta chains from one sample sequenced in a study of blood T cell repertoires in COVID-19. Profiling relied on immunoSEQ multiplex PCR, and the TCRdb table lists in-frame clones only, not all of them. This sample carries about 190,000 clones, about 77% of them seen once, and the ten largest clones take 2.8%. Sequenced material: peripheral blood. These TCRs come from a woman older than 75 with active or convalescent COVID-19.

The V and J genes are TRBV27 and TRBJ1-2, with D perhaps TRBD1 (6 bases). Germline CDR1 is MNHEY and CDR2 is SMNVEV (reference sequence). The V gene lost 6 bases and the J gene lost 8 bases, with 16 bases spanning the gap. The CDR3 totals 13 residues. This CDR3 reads CASRRGGIGGYTF. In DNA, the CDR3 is TGTGCCAGCAGGAGAGGGGGAATAGGGGGCTACACCTTC.

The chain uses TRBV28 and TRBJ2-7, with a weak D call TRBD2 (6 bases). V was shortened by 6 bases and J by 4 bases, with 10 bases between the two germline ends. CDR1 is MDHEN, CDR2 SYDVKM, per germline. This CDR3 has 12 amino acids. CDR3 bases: TGTGCCAGCAGCCCGGCGGGGTACGAGCAGTACTTC. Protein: CASSPAGYEQYF.

The CDR3, as DNA: TGTGCCAGCAGGGAGGGGTCCGGGGAGCTGTTTTTT. This codes for CASREGSGELFF. The chain carries TRBV6-5 and TRBJ2-2; a possible D gene is TRBD2 (6 bases). This CDR3 contains 12 residues. Trimming took off 6 bases at V and 6 bases at J, with 8 bases between the two ends. Germline CDR1 is MNHEY and CDR2 is SVGAGI.

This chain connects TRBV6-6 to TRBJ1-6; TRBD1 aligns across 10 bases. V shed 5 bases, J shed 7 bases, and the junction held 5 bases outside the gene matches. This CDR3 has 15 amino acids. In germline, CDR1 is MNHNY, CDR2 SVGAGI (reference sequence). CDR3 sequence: CASSPRGQGNSPLHF. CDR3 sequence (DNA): TGTGCCAGCAGTCCAAGGGGACAGGGGAATTCACCCCTCCACTTT.

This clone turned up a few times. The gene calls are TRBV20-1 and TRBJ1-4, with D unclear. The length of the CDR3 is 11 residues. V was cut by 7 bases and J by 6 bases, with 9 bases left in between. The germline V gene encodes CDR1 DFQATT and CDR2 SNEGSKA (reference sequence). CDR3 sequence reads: CSVRRDEKLFF. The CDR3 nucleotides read TGCAGTGTAAGGCGGGATGAAAAACTGTTTTTT.

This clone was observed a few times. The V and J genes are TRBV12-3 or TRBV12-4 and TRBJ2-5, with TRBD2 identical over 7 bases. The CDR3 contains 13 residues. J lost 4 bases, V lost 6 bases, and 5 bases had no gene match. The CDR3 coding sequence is TGTGCCAGCAGATCTAGCGGTGTAGAGACCCAGTACTTC. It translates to CASRSSGVETQYF.

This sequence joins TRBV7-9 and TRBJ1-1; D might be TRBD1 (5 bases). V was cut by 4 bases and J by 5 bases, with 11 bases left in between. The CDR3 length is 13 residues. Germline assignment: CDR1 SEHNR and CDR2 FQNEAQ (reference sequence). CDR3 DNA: TGTGCCAGCAGCTCTCTGGGGGGGACTGAAGCTTTCTTT. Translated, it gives CASSSLGGTEAFF.

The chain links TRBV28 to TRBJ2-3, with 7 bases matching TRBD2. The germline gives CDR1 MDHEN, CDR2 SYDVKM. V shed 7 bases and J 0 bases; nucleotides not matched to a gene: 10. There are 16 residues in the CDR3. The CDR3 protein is CASKRSGAISTDTQYF. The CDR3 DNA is TGTGCCAGCAAACGGAGCGGGGCAATAAGCACAGATACGCAGTATTTT.

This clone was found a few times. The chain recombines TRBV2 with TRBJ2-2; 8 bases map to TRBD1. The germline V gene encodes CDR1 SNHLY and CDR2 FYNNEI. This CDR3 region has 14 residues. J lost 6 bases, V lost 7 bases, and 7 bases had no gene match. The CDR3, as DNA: TGTGCCAGCACCTCACAGGGGGGATCCGGGGAGCTGTTTTTT. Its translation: CASTSQGGSGELFF.

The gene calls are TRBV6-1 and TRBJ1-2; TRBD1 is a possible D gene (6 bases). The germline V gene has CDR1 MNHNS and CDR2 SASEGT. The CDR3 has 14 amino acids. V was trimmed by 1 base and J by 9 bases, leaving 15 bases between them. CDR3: CASSEGHRAGSYTF. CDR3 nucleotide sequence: TGTGCCAGCAGTGAAGGACACAGGGCGGGTAGCTACACCTTC.

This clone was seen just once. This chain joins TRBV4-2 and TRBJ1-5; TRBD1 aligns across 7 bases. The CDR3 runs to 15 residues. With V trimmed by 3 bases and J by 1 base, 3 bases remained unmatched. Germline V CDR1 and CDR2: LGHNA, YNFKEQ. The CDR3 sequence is CASSHTGVSNQPQHF. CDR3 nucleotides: TGTGCCAGCAGCCATACAGGGGTGAGCAATCAGCCCCAGCATTTT.

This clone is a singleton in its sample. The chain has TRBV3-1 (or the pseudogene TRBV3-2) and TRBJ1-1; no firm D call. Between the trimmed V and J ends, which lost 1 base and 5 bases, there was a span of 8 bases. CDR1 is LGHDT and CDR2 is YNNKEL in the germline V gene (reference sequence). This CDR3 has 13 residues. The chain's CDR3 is CASSQAAETEAFF. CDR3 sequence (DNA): TGTGCCAGCAGCCAAGCAGCGGAGACTGAAGCTTTCTTT.

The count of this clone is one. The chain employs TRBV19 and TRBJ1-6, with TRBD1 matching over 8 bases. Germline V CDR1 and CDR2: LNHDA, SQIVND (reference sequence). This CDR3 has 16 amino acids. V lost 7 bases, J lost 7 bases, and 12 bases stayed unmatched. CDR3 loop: CASTTLGRGLNSPLHF. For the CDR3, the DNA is TGTGCCAGTACCACATTGGGCAGGGGGCTAAATTCACCCCTCCACTTT.